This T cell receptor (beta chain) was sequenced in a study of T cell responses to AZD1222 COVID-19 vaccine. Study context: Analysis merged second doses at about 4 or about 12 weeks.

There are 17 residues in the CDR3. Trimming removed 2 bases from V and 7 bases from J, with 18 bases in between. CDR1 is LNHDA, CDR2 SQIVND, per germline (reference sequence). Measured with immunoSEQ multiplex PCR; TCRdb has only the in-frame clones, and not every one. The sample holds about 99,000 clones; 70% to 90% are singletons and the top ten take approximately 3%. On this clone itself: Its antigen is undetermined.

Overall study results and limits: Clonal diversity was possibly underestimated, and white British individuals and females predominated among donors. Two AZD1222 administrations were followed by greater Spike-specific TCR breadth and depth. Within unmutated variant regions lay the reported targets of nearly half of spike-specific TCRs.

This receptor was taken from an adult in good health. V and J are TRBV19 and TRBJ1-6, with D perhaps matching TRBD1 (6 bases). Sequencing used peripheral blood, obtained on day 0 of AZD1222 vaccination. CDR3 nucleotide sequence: TGTGCCAGTAGTATAACCCCAGGCGGGGGCCGGAATTCACCCCTCCACTTT. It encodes CASSITPGGGRNSPLHF.